This T cell receptor beta chain emerged from a study of T cells in narcolepsy. Study results and caveats: Autoreactive HCRT-specific and TRIB2-specific clonotypes were marked in same-patient CSF-versus-blood CD4+ comparisons. No autoreactive T cell clone sequences appeared in some memory CD4+ repertoires. Blood of same and different patients, but not healthy controls, reportedly held recurring autoreactive clonotypes.

The table lists this clone with a few counts. What it binds is unknown. V gave up 4 bases and J gave up 7 bases; unmatched junction bases: 2. The CDR3 totals 14 residues. Germline V CDR1 and CDR2: SQVTM, ANQGSEA. The method was immunoSEQ multiplex PCR; TCRdb's version includes in-frame clones alone and lacks a portion of them. The sample consists of around 28,000 clones, around 80% of them appearing once. The chain couples TRBV29-1 to TRBJ2-1; 15 bases fit TRBD2. This TCR was recovered from a human donor with narcolepsy. Sequenced: CD45RA- memory CD4+ T cells from PBMCs. In nucleotides, the CDR3 is TGCAGCGTTGTAGGGACTAGCGGGGGGAATGAGCAGTTCTTC. It yields the protein CSVVGTSGGNEQFF.